The next 3 T cell receptor beta chains were all read from a single sample in a study of T cells in Graves' hyperthyroidism and ophthalmopathy. What was amplified from RNA transcripts were TCR beta CDR3 regions. HTBI primers drove first-round RT-PCR of the TCR CDR3. MiXCR was run by TCRdb on the multiplex PCR reads, yielding one entry per CDR3 protein. This table holds approximately 400,000 distinct CDR3 sequences, less than 15% found once. Source material: blood. The receptors were gathered from a man aged 25-45 years with Graves' hyperthyroidism that later progressed to Graves' ophthalmopathy.

This clonotype was observed at least ten times. The V and J genes are TRBV28 and TRBJ1-5; TRBD1 agrees at 8 bases. The CDR3 has 20 residues. Germline V gene sequence: CDR1 MDHEN, CDR2 SYDVKM. The V and J ends lost 3 bases and 0 bases, in that order; junction bases with no gene match: 16. CDR3 sequence: CASSLALGDRTPYSNQPQHF. For the CDR3, the DNA is TGTGCCAGCAGTTTGGCTTTAGGGGACAGGACCCCTTATAGCAATCAGCCCCAGCATTTT.

The sample holds many counts of this clonotype. V is TRBV6-6 and J is TRBJ1-1, with 7 bases aligning to TRBD1. The CDR3 runs 17 residues. The V gene end was trimmed by 2 bases and the J gene end by 0 bases; junction bases not matched to a gene: 9. The V gene's germline CDR1 is MNHNY and CDR2 SVGAGI (reference sequence). CDR3 coding DNA: TGTGCCAGCAGTTACAATATAAGACAGGGCATGAACACTGAAGCTTTCTTT. Translated: CASSYNIRQGMNTEAFF.

The table lists this clonotype with many counts. This rearrangement joins TRBV6-1 to TRBJ1-4; D may be TRBD1 (5 bases). This CDR3 comprises 14 residues. The germline V gene has CDR1 MNHNS and CDR2 SASEGT. Trimming shortened V by 9 bases and J by 2 bases, and 13 bases separated the two germline ends. The chain's CDR3 is CASRVGVTNEKLFF. CDR3 bases: TGTGCCAGTAGGGTGGGGGTGACTAATGAAAAACTGTTTTTT.